This T cell receptor beta chain was observed in a study of OX40 agonist ivuxolimab in advanced cancers. As for the study in general: Three patients got partial responses; one had hepatocellular carcinoma and two had cutaneous melanoma.

Profiled with immunoSEQ multiplex PCR; TCRdb holds only in-frame clones, not every one. Seen here are 75,000 to 80,000 clones, around four fifths observed once, and the top ten hold around 1.7%. Note on this clone: Antigen specificity is unknown.

Patients with autoimmune history or systemic immunosuppression were excluded. Study-wide points: Researchers did not determine the expanded peripheral T cells' antigen specificity.

CDR1 is SQVTM, CDR2 ANQGSEA, per germline. The CDR3 covers 13 residues. V lost 2 bases to trimming and J lost 9 bases; unmatched junction nucleotides: 7. The material sequenced was CD4+ or CD8+ T cells sorted from blood, taken in a trial of the OX40 agonist ivuxolimab. This clonotype was sampled from an adult with an advanced solid tumor such as melanoma, head and neck, liver or kidney cancer. The chain couples TRBV29-1 to TRBJ2-3; 8 bases line up with TRBD1. CDR3 protein: CSVERGQGATQYF. The DNA of the CDR3 is TGCAGCGTTGAAAGGGGTCAGGGGGCGACGCAGTATTTT.